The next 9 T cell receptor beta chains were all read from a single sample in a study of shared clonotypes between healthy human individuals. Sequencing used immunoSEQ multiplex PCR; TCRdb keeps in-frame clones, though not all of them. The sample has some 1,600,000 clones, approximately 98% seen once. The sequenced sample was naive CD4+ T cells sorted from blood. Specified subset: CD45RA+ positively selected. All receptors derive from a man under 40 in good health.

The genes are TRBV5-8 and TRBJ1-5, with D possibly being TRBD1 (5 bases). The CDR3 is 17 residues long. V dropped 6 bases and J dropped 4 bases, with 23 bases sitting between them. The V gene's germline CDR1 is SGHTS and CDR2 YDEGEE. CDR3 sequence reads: CASNPFEQAGVNQPQHF. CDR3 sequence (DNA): TGTGCCAGCAACCCCTTTGAACAGGCCGGTGTTAATCAGCCCCAGCATTTT.

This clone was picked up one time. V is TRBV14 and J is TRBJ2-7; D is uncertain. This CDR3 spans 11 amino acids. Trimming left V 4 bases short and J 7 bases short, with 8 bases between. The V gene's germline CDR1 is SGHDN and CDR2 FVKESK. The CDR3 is CASSLSREQYF. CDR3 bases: TGTGCCAGCAGCCTCTCGCGAGAGCAGTACTTC.

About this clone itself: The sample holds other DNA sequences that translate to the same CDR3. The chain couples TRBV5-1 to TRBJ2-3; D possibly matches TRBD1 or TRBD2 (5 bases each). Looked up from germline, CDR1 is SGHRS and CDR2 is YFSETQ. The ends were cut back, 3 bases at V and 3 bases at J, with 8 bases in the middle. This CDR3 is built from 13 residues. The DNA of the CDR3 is TGCGCCAGCAGCTCGGGACCTACAGATACGCAGTATTTT. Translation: CASSSGPTDTQYF.

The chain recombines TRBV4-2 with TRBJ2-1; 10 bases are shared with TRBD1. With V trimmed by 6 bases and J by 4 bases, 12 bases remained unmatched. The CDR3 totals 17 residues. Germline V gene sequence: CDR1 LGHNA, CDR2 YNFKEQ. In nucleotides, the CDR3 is TGTGCCAGCAGTCACCCCATGAGGGGACAGGGGTACAATGAGCAGTTCTTC. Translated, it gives CASSHPMRGQGYNEQFF.

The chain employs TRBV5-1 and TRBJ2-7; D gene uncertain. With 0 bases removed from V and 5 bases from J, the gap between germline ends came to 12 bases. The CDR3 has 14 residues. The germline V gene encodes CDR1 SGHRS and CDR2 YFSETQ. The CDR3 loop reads CASSLVRPSHEQYF. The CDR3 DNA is TGCGCCAGCAGCTTGGTCCGGCCTTCACACGAGCAGTACTTC.

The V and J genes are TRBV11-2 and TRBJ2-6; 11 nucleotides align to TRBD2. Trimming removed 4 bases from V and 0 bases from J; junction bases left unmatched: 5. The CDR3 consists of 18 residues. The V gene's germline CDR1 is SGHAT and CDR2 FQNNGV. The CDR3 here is CASSSASGRPSGANVLTF. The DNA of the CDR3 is TGTGCCAGCAGCTCCGCTAGCGGGAGGCCCTCTGGGGCCAACGTCCTGACTTTC.

The CDR3 bases are TGCAGCGTTGTTCGGCTAGCGGGAGGATACGAGCAGTACTTC. This gives the protein CSVVRLAGGYEQYF. The chain is built from TRBV29-1 and TRBJ2-7; TRBD2 matches at 11 bases. The germline V gene has CDR1 SQVTM and CDR2 ANQGSEA. This CDR3 has 14 residues. V dropped 4 bases and J dropped 4; count of bases not matched to a gene: 6.

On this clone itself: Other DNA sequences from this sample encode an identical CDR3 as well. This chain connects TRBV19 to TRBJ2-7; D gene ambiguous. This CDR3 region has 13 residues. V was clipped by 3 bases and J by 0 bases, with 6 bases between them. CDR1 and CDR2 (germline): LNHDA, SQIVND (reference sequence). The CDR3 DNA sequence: TGTGCCAGTAGTATCGCCGTCTCCTACGAGCAGTACTTC. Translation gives CASSIAVSYEQYF.

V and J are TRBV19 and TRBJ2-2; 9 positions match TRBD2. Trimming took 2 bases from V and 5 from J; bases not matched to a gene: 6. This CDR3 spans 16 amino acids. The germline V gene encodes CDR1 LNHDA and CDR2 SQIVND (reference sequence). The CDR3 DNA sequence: TGTGCCAGTAGTATAAATGGCGGGAGGGATACCGGGGAGCTGTTTTTT. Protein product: CASSINGGRDTGELFF.